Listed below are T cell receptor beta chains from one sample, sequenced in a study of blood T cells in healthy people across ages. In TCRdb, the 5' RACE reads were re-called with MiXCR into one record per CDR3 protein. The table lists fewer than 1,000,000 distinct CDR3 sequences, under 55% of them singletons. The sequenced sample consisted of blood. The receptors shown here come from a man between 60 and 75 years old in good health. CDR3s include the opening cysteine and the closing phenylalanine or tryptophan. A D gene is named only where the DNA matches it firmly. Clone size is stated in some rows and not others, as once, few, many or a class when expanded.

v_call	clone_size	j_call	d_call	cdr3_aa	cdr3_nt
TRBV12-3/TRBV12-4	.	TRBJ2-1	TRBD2	CASSFQAGGKGTQFF	TGTGCCAGCAGTTTCCAGGCGGGGGGAAAAGGGACCCAGTTCTTC
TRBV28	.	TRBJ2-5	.	CASSSEGKTQYF	TGTGCCAGCAGCTCAGAGGGGAAGACCCAGTACTTC
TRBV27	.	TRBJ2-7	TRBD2	CASSLYPSGGAYEQYF	TGTGCCAGCAGTCTATACCCCAGCGGGGGGGCGTACGAGCAGTACTTC
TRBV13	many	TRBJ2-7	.	CASSLGSSSYEQYF	TGTGCCAGCAGCTTAGGGTCCAGTTCCTACGAGCAGTACTTC
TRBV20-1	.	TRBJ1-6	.	CSARDMRRWADENSPLHF	TGCAGTGCTAGAGATATGAGGCGTTGGGCGGATGAGAATTCACCCCTCCACTTT
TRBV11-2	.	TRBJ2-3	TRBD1	CASSVRGPDTQYF	TGTGCCAGCAGCGTTAGGGGGCCAGATACGCAGTATTTT
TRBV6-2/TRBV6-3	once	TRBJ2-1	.	CASSYDSYNEQFF	TGTGCCAGCAGTTACGACAGCTACAATGAGCAGTTCTTC
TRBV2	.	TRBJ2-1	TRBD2	CASSELAGGSYNEQFF	TGTGCCAGCAGTGAACTAGCGGGGGGCTCCTACAATGAGCAGTTCTTC
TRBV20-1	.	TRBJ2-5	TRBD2	CSANSGRGETQYF	TGCAGTGCTAATAGCGGGAGGGGCGAGACCCAGTACTTC
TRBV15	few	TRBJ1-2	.	CATSRDRTAYGYTF	TGTGCCACCAGCAGAGATCGGACAGCCTATGGCTACACCTTC
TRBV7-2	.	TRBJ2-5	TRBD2	CASSLVRAGGHETQYF	TGTGCCAGCAGCTTAGTCAGGGCGGGGGGGCATGAGACCCAGTACTTC
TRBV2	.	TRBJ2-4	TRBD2	CASSESSGGRNIQYF	TGTGCCAGCAGTGAGTCTAGCGGGGGTCGAAACATTCAGTACTTC
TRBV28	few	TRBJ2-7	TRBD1	CASSRTGAVSGEQYF	TGTGCCAGCAGCCGAACAGGGGCCGTATCTGGCGAGCAGTACTTC
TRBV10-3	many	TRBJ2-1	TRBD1	CAIRLQGEQFF	TGTGCCATCAGGCTACAGGGGGAGCAGTTCTTC
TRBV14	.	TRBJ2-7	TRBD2	CASSQVAGVDEQYF	TGTGCCAGCAGCCAAGTAGCGGGGGTCGACGAGCAGTACTTC
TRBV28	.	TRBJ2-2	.	CASSIGGLTGELFF	TGTGCCAGCAGTATTGGGGGGCTGACCGGGGAGCTGTTTTTT
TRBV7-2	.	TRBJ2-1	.	CASSLLGGVGLGNEQFF	TGTGCCAGCAGCTTATTAGGGGGCGTAGGACTAGGGAATGAGCAGTTCTTC
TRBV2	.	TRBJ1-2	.	CASSEKEVNYGSTF	TGTGCCAGCAGTGAGAAAGAGGTAAACTATGGCTCCACCTTC
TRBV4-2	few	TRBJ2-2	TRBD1	CASSRTGTENTGELFF	TGTGCCAGCAGCCGAACCGGGACAGAGAACACCGGGGAGCTGTTTTTT
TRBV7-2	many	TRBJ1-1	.	CASSENTEAFF	TGTGCCAGCAGCGAGAACACTGAAGCTTTCTTT
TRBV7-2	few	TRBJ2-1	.	CASTGVGEQFF	TGTGCCAGCACCGGAGTCGGTGAGCAGTTCTTC
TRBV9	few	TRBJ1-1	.	CASSAGQTTEAFF	TGTGCCAGCAGCGCAGGACAGACCACTGAAGCTTTCTTT
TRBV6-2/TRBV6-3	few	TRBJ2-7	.	CASSYAGAGEQYF	TGTGCCAGCAGTTACGCAGGGGCTGGCGAGCAGTACTTC
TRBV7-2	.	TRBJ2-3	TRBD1	CASSLVPTGDTQYF	TGTGCCAGCAGCTTAGTGCCGACAGGGGATACGCAGTATTTT
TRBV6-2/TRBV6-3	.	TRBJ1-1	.	CASREEGDTEAFF	TGTGCCAGCCGCGAGGAGGGTGACACTGAAGCTTTCTTT
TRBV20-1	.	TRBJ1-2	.	CSARVREGGFYGYTF	TGCAGTGCTAGGGTCAGGGAAGGAGGTTTCTATGGCTACACCTTC
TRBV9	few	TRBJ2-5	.	CASSVAVGMLQETQYF	TGTGCCAGCAGCGTAGCAGTTGGGATGCTACAAGAGACCCAGTACTTC
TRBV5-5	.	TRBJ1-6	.	CASSLPPEGRPLHF	TGTGCCAGCAGCTTGCCTCCCGAAGGCCGACCCCTCCACTTT
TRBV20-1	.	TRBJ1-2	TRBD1	CSARDKGQLTRGYGYTF	TGCAGTGCTAGAGATAAGGGACAGCTCACCCGTGGCTATGGCTACACCTTC
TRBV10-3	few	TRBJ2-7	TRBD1	CAISERGDRDRGHEQYF	TGTGCCATCAGTGAGCGAGGCGACCGGGACAGGGGCCACGAGCAGTACTTC
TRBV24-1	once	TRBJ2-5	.	CATSEGRGDTQYF	TGTGCCACCAGTGAGGGCAGGGGGGATACCCAGTACTTC
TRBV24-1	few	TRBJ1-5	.	CATSEAASGQPQHF	TGTGCCACCAGTGAGGCAGCGTCAGGCCAGCCCCAGCATTTT
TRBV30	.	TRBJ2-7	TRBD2	CAWSSGGLNNEQYF	TGTGCCTGGAGTAGCGGGGGGCTTAACAATGAGCAGTACTTC
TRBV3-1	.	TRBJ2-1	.	CASSQDGLPYNEQFF	TGTGCCAGCAGCCAAGATGGACTTCCTTACAATGAGCAGTTCTTC
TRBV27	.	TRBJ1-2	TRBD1	CASRRGTGQGYTF	TGTGCCAGCAGACGAGGGACAGGGCAAGGCTACACCTTC
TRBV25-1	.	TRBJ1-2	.	CASSESVGSGHTF	TGTGCCAGCAGTGAATCAGTGGGCTCTGGCCACACCTTC
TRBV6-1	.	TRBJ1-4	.	CASRARTDEKLFF	TGTGCCAGCAGGGCCCGGACAGATGAAAAACTGTTTTTT